The 27 T cell receptor beta chains below all came from one sample that was sequenced in a study of early T cells in non-severe SARS-CoV-2 infection. TCRdb reanalysed the 5' RACE reads using MiXCR and keeps one entry per CDR3 protein. This table holds around 57,000 distinct CDR3 sequences, under 15% found once. The source material was whole blood. Receptors originate from an adult who was a healthcare worker with PCR-confirmed SARS-CoV-2 infection or an uninfected control (not recorded which).

This clonotype was seen many times. The chain is built from TRBV4-1 and TRBJ2-1; D ambiguous. The CDR3 is 13 residues long. Trimming shortened V by 1 base and J by 12 bases, and 13 bases separated the two germline ends. CDR1 and CDR2 (germline): MGHRA, YSYEKL. In DNA, the CDR3 is TGCGCCAGCAGCCAAGGTATCGGATCAATGCAGTTCTTC. Its protein product is CASSQGIGSMQFF.

The CDR3 protein is CSVLPGTGGEQFF. Here the CDR3 DNA reads TGCAGCGTTTTACCCGGGACAGGGGGTGAGCAGTTCTTC. The V gene is TRBV29-1, the J gene TRBJ2-1; 11 nucleotides match TRBD1. Germline V gene data show CDR1 as SQVTM and CDR2 as ANQGSEA. V lost 5 bases and J lost 9; bases outside the gene matches: 6. This CDR3 is built from 13 residues.

At least ten counts were recorded for this clonotype. This chain joins TRBV5-4 and TRBJ2-7; tentatively, D is TRBD1 (6 bases). The CDR3 has 16 amino acids. V shed 4 bases and J shed 5 bases, with 22 bases lying between them. In germline, CDR1 is SGHNT, CDR2 YYREEE (reference sequence). The CDR3 DNA is TGTGCCAGCAGCCGCCTGAAGGCTCAGGGGAGCAACGAGCAGTACTTC. This gives the protein CASSRLKAQGSNEQYF. Using reference TRBV5-4 and TRBJ2-7 for the parts outside the CDR3, the full variable domain is ETGVTQSPTHLIKTRGQQVTLRCSSQSGHNTVSWYQQALGQGPQFIFQYYREEENGRGNFPPRFSGLQFPNYSSELNVNALELDDSALYLCASSRLKAQGSNEQYFGPGTRLTVT.

This clonotype came up many times. The V and J genes are TRBV11-2 and TRBJ2-1; 10 bases agree with TRBD1. The CDR3 contains 14 residues. Germline V gene data show CDR1 as SGHAT and CDR2 as FQNNGV. Losses at the gene ends were 5 bases for V and 7 bases for J; bases not matched to a gene: 5. CDR3 protein: CASSIPGQGNEQFF. The CDR3, as DNA: TGTGCCAGCAGCATACCGGGACAGGGGAATGAGCAGTTCTTC.

This clonotype was observed many times. The chain has TRBV7-9 and TRBJ1-1; D is possibly TRBD1 (6 bases). Germline lookup yields CDR1 SEHNR and CDR2 FQNEAQ (reference sequence). V lost 5 bases to trimming and J lost 10 bases, with 20 bases between them. CDR3 length equals 14 residues. The CDR3 sequence: CASSPRGVEIGAFF. CDR3 coding DNA: TGTGCCAGCAGCCCTAGGGGGGTGGAGATAGGAGCTTTCTTT.

This clonotype has just a few counts. One end of the junction fails to match germline, which may point to a read error. The chain joins TRBV19 to TRBJ2-6, with unresolved D. CDR3 length equals 14 residues. Germline V gene sequence: CDR1 LNHDA, CDR2 SQIVND (reference sequence). The CDR3 DNA reads as TGTGCCAGTAGTGTAGACTCTGGGGCCAACGTCCTGACTTTC. It is translated as CASSVDSGANVLTF.

The CDR3 reads CASRAQEETQYF. CDR3 DNA: TGTGCCAGCAGGGCACAGGAAGAGACCCAGTACTTC. The chain carries TRBV28 and TRBJ2-5; perhaps TRBD1 as D (5 bases). This CDR3 region has 12 residues. Trimming took off 6 bases at V and 3 bases at J, with 8 bases between the two ends. CDR1 MDHEN and CDR2 SYDVKM come from the germline V gene.

This clonotype was seen many times. The chain couples TRBV6-6 to TRBJ2-2; 7 bases match TRBD1. V shed 6 bases, J shed 0 bases, and the junction held 10 bases outside the gene matches. Looked up from germline, CDR1 is MNHNY and CDR2 is SVGAGI (reference sequence). The CDR3 spans 17 residues. The CDR3 protein is CASSPTQGQPNTGELFF. The CDR3, as DNA: TGTGCCAGCAGCCCAACCCAGGGACAGCCGAACACCGGGGAGCTGTTTTTT.

The rearrangement joins TRBV30 to TRBJ1-5; no definite D call. Trimming left V 1 base short and J 2 bases short, with 9 bases between. The CDR3 totals 14 residues. CDR1 is GTSNPN, CDR2 SVGIG, per germline (reference sequence). CDR3: CAWSELQGNQPQHF. The DNA for the CDR3 is TGTGCCTGGAGTGAACTCCAGGGCAATCAGCCCCAGCATTTT.

This clonotype was observed many times. The chain is built from TRBV5-1 and TRBJ1-1; a possible D gene is TRBD1 (5 bases). CDR3 length equals 14 residues. CDR1 SGHRS and CDR2 YFSETQ come from the germline V gene. V lost 2 bases and J lost 1, with 9 bases in between. The CDR3 DNA follows: TGCGCCAGCAGCTTTTACGGGGGGAACACTGAAGCTTTCTTT. Translation: CASSFYGGNTEAFF.

V gene TRBV10-3 combines with J gene TRBJ2-6; a possible D gene is TRBD1 (5 bases). Germline assignment: CDR1 ENHRY and CDR2 SYGVKD. The CDR3 covers 17 residues. V was cut by 6 bases and J by 0 bases, with 15 bases left in between. The CDR3 nucleotides are TGTGCCATCAGAGATCTCCAGGGTGACTCTGGGGCCAACGTCCTGACTTTC. Translating it yields CAIRDLQGDSGANVLTF.

The CDR3 protein is CASSPGLAEIATQYF. CDR3 nucleotide sequence: TGTGCCAGCAGCCCCGGACTAGCAGAAATTGCCACGCAGTATTTT. This chain links TRBV11-3 with TRBJ2-3; 8 nucleotides align to TRBD2. The CDR3 sequence is 15 residues long. V lost 5 bases, J lost 9 bases, and 13 bases stayed unmatched. The germline V gene encodes CDR1 SGHNT and CDR2 YENEEA.

This clonotype came up many times. The chain uses TRBV3-1 and TRBJ2-7, with TRBD2 identical over 12 bases. Germline V gene sequence: CDR1 LGHDT, CDR2 YNNKEL (reference sequence). This CDR3 contains 19 residues. After removal of 1 base from V and 0 bases from J, the junction contained 10 bases not matched to a gene. For the CDR3, the DNA is TGTGCCAGCAGCCAAGGTTCCGGGACTAGCGGGCTCCTCTCCTACGAGCAGTACTTC. As protein: CASSQGSGTSGLLSYEQYF.

This clonotype was counted between two and nine times. This chain links TRBV7-8 with TRBJ1-1; a weak D match, TRBD1 (5 bases). Germline V gives CDR1 SGHVS, CDR2 FQNEAQ. V was trimmed by 5 bases and J by 4 bases, leaving 17 bases between them. There are 15 residues in the CDR3. The CDR3 here is CASSPRGQGVTEAFF. The CDR3 bases are TGTGCCAGCAGCCCCCGGGGCCAAGGGGTCACTGAAGCTTTCTTT.

This clonotype showed up many times. The DNA for the CDR3 is TGTGCCAGCAGCGTCACTTGGAGGTCTGGGGCCAACGTCCTGACTTTC. Translation: CASSVTWRSGANVLTF. This chain connects TRBV11-2 to TRBJ2-6; D may be TRBD2 (5 bases). Germline CDR1 is SGHAT and CDR2 is FQNNGV. The CDR3 is made up of 16 amino acids. The V end was cut by 5 bases, the J end by 1 base, with 12 bases between.

This clonotype was counted at least ten times. Relative to the germline gene, one junction end is altered; a read error may explain this. This chain uses TRBV27 with TRBJ2-1, with D possibly matching TRBD2 (5 bases). The CDR3 contains 15 residues. Germline CDR1 and CDR2: MNHEY and SMNVEV (reference sequence). The CDR3 here is CASTQGGFSSNEQFF. In nucleotides, the CDR3 is TGTGCCAGCACCCAAGGAGGCTTTTCCTCCAATGAGCAGTTCTTC.

V gene TRBV2 combines with J gene TRBJ2-5; weak D call: TRBD2 (5 bases). This CDR3 contains 13 residues. V lost 11 bases, J lost 0 bases, and 13 bases lay in between. In germline, CDR1 is SNHLY, CDR2 FYNNEI. Here the CDR3 DNA reads TGTGCCTCTCGGAGGCAGTACCAAGAGACCCAGTACTTC. Translation gives CASRRQYQETQYF.

For this clonotype: With a much larger clone just one base away, this may be a read error. V and J are TRBV20-1 and TRBJ2-5; 8 bases match TRBD1. V shed 7 bases and J 1 base; nucleotides not matched to a gene: 5. Germline V gives CDR1 DFQATT, CDR2 SNEGSKA (reference sequence). This CDR3 comprises 13 residues. This CDR3 reads CSVLQGVQETQYF. In DNA, the CDR3 is TGCAGTGTTTTACAGGGGGTCCAAGAGACCCAGTACTTC.

This rearrangement joins TRBV28 to TRBJ2-2; no clear D. CDR1 is MDHEN and CDR2 is SYDVKM in the germline V gene. This CDR3 comprises 13 residues. Trimming took 6 bases from V and 4 from J, leaving 9 bases between them. The CDR3 coding sequence is TGTGCCAGCAGCCAACAATTCACCGGGGAGCTGTTTTTT. Translation gives CASSQQFTGELFF.

This clonotype was seen many times. The DNA of the CDR3 is TGTGCCAGCAGCAGAGCCTCCCGGGAGCAGTTCTTC. Its protein product is CASSRASREQFF. The chain is built from TRBV7-2 and TRBJ2-1, with D hard to call. The V and J ends lost 5 bases and 10 bases respectively, with 12 bases between them. CDR3 size: 12 residues. The germline CDR1 and CDR2 sequences are SGHTA and FQGNSA. Full variable domain (outside the CDR3, taken from reference TRBV7-2 and TRBJ2-1): GAGVSQSPSNKVTEKGKDVELRCDPISGHTALYWYRQSLGQGLEFLIYFQGNSAPDKSGLPSDRFSAERTGGSVSTLTIQRTQQEDSAVYLCASSRASREQFFGPGTRLTVL.

This clonotype was seen at least ten times. One end of the junction varies from germline; a read error may be responsible. This chain links TRBV7-2 with TRBJ2-1; 11 bases agree with TRBD2. Germline V gene sequence: CDR1 SGHTA, CDR2 FQGNSA. This CDR3 is 15 amino acids long. CDR3 region: CASTLAGGNGNEQFF. The CDR3 DNA reads TGTGCCAGCACCTTAGCGGGGGGGAATGGCAATGAGCAGTTCTTC.

This clonotype was observed a handful of times. V is TRBV10-2 and J is TRBJ1-6; no definite D call. The CDR3 loop spans 17 amino acids. The germline CDR1 and CDR2 sequences are WSHSY and SAAADI. The ends were cut back, 3 bases at V and 3 bases at J, with 15 bases in the middle. The CDR3: CASSDYGGKNYNSPLHF. CDR3 coding DNA: TGCGCCAGCAGTGATTACGGTGGGAAGAACTATAATTCACCCCTCCACTTT.

This clonotype was counted many times. The rearrangement uses TRBV7-8 and TRBJ2-3, with 8 bases lining up with TRBD2. Germline CDR1 is SGHVS and CDR2 is FQNEAQ. J lost 4 bases, V lost 2 bases, and 5 bases had no gene match. The CDR3 extends over 15 amino acids. The DNA of the CDR3 is TGTGCCAGCAGCTTAACCGGGAGGGAGTCAGATACGCAGTATTTT. Encoded protein: CASSLTGRESDTQYF. Looking up the rest from reference TRBV7-8 and TRBJ2-3 gives the full variable domain: GAGVSQSPRYKVAKRGQDVALRCDPISGHVSLFWYQQALGQGPEFLTYFQNEAQLDKSGLPSDRFFAERPEGSVSTLKIQRTQQEDSAVYLCASSLTGRESDTQYFGPGTRLTVL.

This clonotype was seen a handful of times. A read error may produce the germline difference seen at one junction end. The rearrangement links TRBV7-2 to TRBJ1-2, with 8 bases aligning to TRBD1. CDR3 length: 12 residues. In germline, CDR1 is SGHTA, CDR2 FQGNSA. CDR3 sequence reads: CASSSPDRVGAF. The CDR3, as DNA: TGTGCCAGCAGCTCTCCGGACAGGGTCGGAGCCTTC. The full variable domain, its missing parts supplied by reference TRBV7-2 and TRBJ1-2, is GAGVSQSPSNKVTEKGKDVELRCDPISGHTALYWYRQSLGQGLEFLIYFQGNSAPDKSGLPSDRFSAERTGGSVSTLTIQRTQQEDSAVYLCASSSPDRVGAFGSGTRLTVV.

This clonotype appeared many times. The J gene is TRBJ2-3, the V gene TRBV12-3 or TRBV12-4; tentatively, D is TRBD2 (5 bases). Trimming pared 7 bases from V and 6 bases from J, leaving 17 bases between. The CDR3 is made up of 14 amino acids. CDR3 region: CASTRLKPGDTQYF. As DNA, the CDR3 is TGTGCCAGCACCCGCCTCAAACCGGGGGATACGCAGTATTTT.

About this clonotype itself: A read error may be the cause here, since a much bigger clone is one base away. The chain couples TRBV18 to TRBJ1-4; D is unclear. The V and J ends lost 3 bases and 9 bases respectively, with 17 bases between them. There are 15 residues in the CDR3. Germline CDR1 reads KGHSH; CDR2 reads LQKENI. CDR3 coding DNA: TGTGCCAGCTCACCCTCCGTATCGAGGTGGAAAAAACTGTTTTTT. It is translated as CASSPSVSRWKKLFF.

The table lists this clonotype with many counts. This chain uses TRBV7-8 with TRBJ1-5, with 9 bases matching TRBD1. The length of the CDR3 is 17 residues. After removal of 1 base from V and 6 bases from J, the junction contained 10 bases not matched to a gene. The V gene's germline CDR1 is SGHVS and CDR2 FQNEAQ. The CDR3 DNA sequence: TGTGCCAGCAGCTTAGTAGCCCGGGGACAGGGAAGTCAGCCCCAGCATTTT. Encoded protein: CASSLVARGQGSQPQHF.